This TCR beta chain was documented in a study of blood T cell repertoires in COVID-19. The overall study: The study drew acute and convalescent COVID-19 samples from the United States, Italy and Spain.

The CDR3 extends over 16 amino acids. Some clones are missing from TCRdb's copy, which holds only in-frame ones; the method was immunoSEQ multiplex PCR. The table has roughly 140,000 clones, approximately 87% seen once. The sequence came from a woman in her forties with acute or convalescent COVID-19. The J gene is TRBJ1-5, the V gene TRBV21-1. TRBV21-1 is classified as a pseudogene. The sample taken for sequencing was peripheral blood. Here the CDR3 DNA reads TGTGCCAGCAGCAAAGTGGGAGGTTACGGCAATCAGCCCCAGCATTTT. Translating gives CASSKVGGYGNQPQHF.